The 31 T cell receptor beta chains below all came from one sample that was sequenced in a study of blood T cell repertoires in COVID-19. Sequenced by immunoSEQ multiplex PCR; TCRdb stores in-frame clones only, minus some. The sample lists around 430,000 clones, around nine tenths occurring once. The sequencing sample was made of PBMCs or T cells enriched from blood (not recorded which). The receptors originated from a woman aged 50 to 60 who had recovered from COVID-19.

The chain joins TRBV12-3 or TRBV12-4 to TRBJ1-1; D ambiguous. The CDR3 consists of 13 residues. Deletions cut 4 bases from V and 6 bases from J, with 12 bases between. Written as DNA, the CDR3 is TGTGCCAGCAGTTCCCGCGGGCATGCTGAAGCTTTCTTT. This translates into CASSSRGHAEAFF.

J is TRBJ1-2 and V is TRBV5-1; D unclear. CDR1 SGHRS and CDR2 YFSETQ come from the germline V gene. V lost 0 bases and J lost 7, with 10 bases in between. The length of the CDR3 is 13 residues. CDR3 bases: TGCGCCAGCAGCTTGGTAGAAATCGGTGGCTACACCTTC. Residues: CASSLVEIGGYTF.

This clone has only a few counts. The chain uses TRBV19 and TRBJ2-3; TRBD2 is a possible D gene (5 bases). V lost 2 bases to trimming and J lost 9 bases, with 18 bases between them. The CDR3 totals 15 residues. CDR1 and CDR2 from the germline V gene are LNHDA and SQIVND (reference sequence). CDR3 amino acids: CASSIRGHLGATQYF. For the CDR3, the DNA is TGTGCCAGTAGTATACGCGGGCACTTGGGAGCCACGCAGTATTTT.

This chain joins TRBV7-2 and TRBJ2-2; 7 bases align to TRBD2. The CDR3 length is 14 residues. Germline V CDR1 and CDR2: SGHTA, FQGNSA. V shed 2 bases and J 7 bases; nucleotides not matched to a gene: 4. This CDR3 is CASSLTSVIGELFF. The DNA for the CDR3 is TGTGCCAGCAGCTTAACTAGCGTGATCGGGGAGCTGTTTTTT.

The CDR3 reads CASPRGRDSYEQYF. In DNA form, the CDR3 reads TGCGCCAGCCCCCGAGGCAGGGATTCCTACGAGCAGTACTTC. V is TRBV10-1 and J is TRBJ2-7; tentative D call: TRBD1 (5 bases). V was clipped by 8 bases and J by 1 base, with 15 bases between them. Germline V lookup: CDR1 WNHNN, CDR2 SYGVQD (reference sequence). The CDR3 runs 14 residues.

In DNA form, the CDR3 reads TGTGCCAGCAGCTTAGGCAGGGGTAACACTGAAGCTTTCTTT. Translated: CASSLGRGNTEAFF. The chain combines TRBV7-2 with TRBJ1-1; maybe TRBD1 (6 bases). Trimming shortened V by 1 base and J by 2 bases, and 8 bases separated the two germline ends. The CDR3 is 14 residues long. CDR1 SGHTA and CDR2 FQGNSA come from the germline V gene. The full variable domain, with the rest looked up from reference TRBV7-2 and TRBJ1-1, is GAGVSQSPSNKVTEKGKDVELRCDPISGHTALYWYRQSLGQGLEFLIYFQGNSAPDKSGLPSDRFSAERTGGSVSTLTIQRTQQEDSAVYLCASSLGRGNTEAFFGQGTRLTVV.

The chain combines TRBV29-1 with TRBJ2-2; D perhaps matches TRBD1 (6 bases). The CDR3 totals 14 residues. Trimming removed 7 bases from V and 4 bases from J, with 16 bases in between. Germline CDR1 is SQVTM and CDR2 is ANQGSEA. CDR3: CSALSQGTTGELFF. In DNA form, the CDR3 reads TGCAGCGCTTTGTCACAGGGTACCACCGGGGAGCTGTTTTTT.

This chain joins TRBV10-1 and TRBJ1-1, with D perhaps matching TRBD1 (5 bases). Trimming cost V 3 bases and J 6 bases, with 17 bases left between them. Per the germline V gene, CDR1 is WNHNN and CDR2 is SYGVQD (reference sequence). The CDR3 length is 15 residues. The CDR3 spells CASSDRDGGWAEAFF. CDR3 DNA: TGCGCCAGCAGTGACCGTGATGGGGGGTGGGCTGAAGCTTTCTTT.

This rearrangement joins TRBV9 to TRBJ2-1, with 8 bases fitting TRBD2. V was clipped by 0 bases and J by 5 bases; unmatched bases: 7. CDR3 length: 16 amino acids. From germline, CDR1 is SGDLS and CDR2 YYNGEE. The CDR3 region has the DNA TGTGCCAGCAGCGTAGTCGGCGGGGGGACTCACAATGAGCAGTTCTTC. Protein product: CASSVVGGGTHNEQFF.

V and J are TRBV28 and TRBJ1-5; D ambiguous. The length of the CDR3 is 14 residues. Trimming pared 5 bases from V and 0 bases from J, leaving 8 bases between. Germline V gene lookup returns CDR1 MDHEN and CDR2 SYDVKM. The DNA of the CDR3 is TGTGCCAGCAGTCCCGCCTATAGCAATCAGCCCCAGCATTTT. Its translation: CASSPAYSNQPQHF.

This clone showed up just a few times. DNA of the CDR3: TGTGCCAGCAGTTTAAAAGGCCTAGGTTATGGCTACACCTTC. Translation gives CASSLKGLGYGYTF. The rearrangement uses TRBV27 and TRBJ1-2; D is ambiguous. The ends were cut back, 2 bases at V and 5 bases at J, with 12 bases in the middle. Germline V gene data show CDR1 as MNHEY and CDR2 as SMNVEV (reference sequence). This CDR3 comprises 14 residues.

The V and J genes are TRBV7-2 and TRBJ2-7; D may be TRBD1 (6 bases). The length of the CDR3 is 14 residues. With 5 bases removed from V and 6 bases from J, the gap between germline ends came to 17 bases. Germline CDR1 reads SGHTA; CDR2 reads FQGNSA. The CDR3 loop is CASSIPSGGAEQYF. CDR3 bases: TGTGCCAGCAGCATACCCTCTGGGGGCGCCGAGCAGTACTTC. Supplemented by reference TRBV7-2 and TRBJ2-7, the full variable domain reads GAGVSQSPSNKVTEKGKDVELRCDPISGHTALYWYRQSLGQGLEFLIYFQGNSAPDKSGLPSDRFSAERTGGSVSTLTIQRTQQEDSAVYLCASSIPSGGAEQYFGPGTRLTVT.

The rearrangement joins TRBV10-3 to TRBJ1-1; TRBD1 might be the D (6 bases). Trimming stripped 2 bases from V and 4 bases from J, with 11 bases between. Germline-derived CDR1 and CDR2 are ENHRY and SYGVKD. The CDR3 totals 14 residues. The CDR3: CAISERGQVTEAFF. CDR3 DNA: TGTGCCATCAGTGAGCGGGGACAAGTCACTGAAGCTTTCTTT.

This chain uses TRBV2 with TRBJ1-1; no reliable D call. The CDR3 covers 13 residues. Trimming cost V 6 bases and J 7 bases, with 15 bases left between them. Germline values: CDR1 SNHLY, CDR2 FYNNEI. CDR3 DNA: TGTGCCAGCAGCGTCCATGAGCGCAGTGAAGCTTTCTTT. Its translation: CASSVHERSEAFF.

Here the CDR3 reads CASSLAGTGLAEQYF. Here the CDR3 DNA reads TGTGCCAGCAGCTTAGCCGGGACAGGCCTGGCCGAGCAGTACTTC. The chain joins TRBV7-9 to TRBJ2-7; 8 bases line up with TRBD1. The CDR3 runs 15 residues. J was trimmed by 6 bases and V by 0 bases; bases with no gene match: 7. Germline CDR1 reads SEHNR; CDR2 reads FQNEAQ (reference sequence).

The chain has TRBV13 and TRBJ2-3, with unresolved D. CDR3 length: 16 residues. The germline gives CDR1 PRHDT, CDR2 FYEKMQ (reference sequence). The V end was cut by 2 bases, the J end by 3 bases, with 15 bases between. The CDR3 reads CASSLKESQATDTQYF. The CDR3 DNA is TGTGCCAGCAGCTTAAAAGAGTCCCAGGCTACAGATACGCAGTATTTT.

This clone turned up a few times. The chain joins TRBV9 to TRBJ2-1; D perhaps matches TRBD1 (6 bases). The CDR3 has 11 residues. Per the germline V gene, CDR1 is SGDLS and CDR2 is YYNGEE. V was trimmed by 4 bases and J by 9 bases, leaving 8 bases between them. Written as DNA, the CDR3 is TGTGCCAGCAGCCAAGGGGGTGAGCAGTTCTTC. Its translation is CASSQGGEQFF.

The rearrangement uses TRBV10-3 and TRBJ2-2; D might be TRBD2 (5 bases). The germline V and J ends were trimmed by 0 bases and 2 bases, with 10 bases remaining between them. The CDR3 totals 16 residues. The germline V gene encodes CDR1 ENHRY and CDR2 SYGVKD. CDR3 amino acids: CAISESRGVNTGELFF. CDR3 bases: TGTGCCATCAGTGAGTCACGGGGTGTTAACACCGGGGAGCTGTTTTTT.

The chain combines TRBV5-6 with TRBJ2-7; 9 positions match TRBD1. Germline lookup yields CDR1 SGHDT and CDR2 YYEEEE. The junction had 6 bases not matched to a gene; V was cut back by 3 bases and J by 8 bases. CDR3 length equals 13 residues. The DNA of the CDR3 is TGTGCCAGCAGCTGGGGACAGGGAGGGAAGCAGTACTTC. It specifies CASSWGQGGKQYF.

The chain has TRBV19 and TRBJ2-7, with 11 bases that match TRBD1. Germline V gene sequence: CDR1 LNHDA, CDR2 SQIVND (reference sequence). This CDR3 is built from 15 residues. J gave up 2 bases and V 4 bases, and 4 bases lay outside the gene matches. The CDR3 spells CASSSMGQGAYEQYF. In DNA form, the CDR3 reads TGTGCCAGTAGTAGTATGGGACAGGGGGCCTACGAGCAGTACTTC.

V usage is TRBV10-3 and J usage is TRBJ1-6; D gene unclear. CDR3 size: 14 residues. Between the trimmed V and J ends, which lost 10 bases and 6 bases, there was a span of 16 bases. CDR1 and CDR2 from the germline V gene are ENHRY and SYGVKD. CDR3 DNA sequence: TGTGCCACCAAAGCCCCAGCGGTTAATTCACCCCTCCACTTT. Translation: CATKAPAVNSPLHF.

This clone has only a few counts. The CDR3, as DNA: TGTGCCAGCAGTTTAGGGCTAGCGTGGGGCGAGCAGTTCTTC. It is translated as CASSLGLAWGEQFF. J is TRBJ2-1 and V is TRBV27; D might be TRBD2 (6 bases). The CDR3 covers 14 residues. Trimming removed 2 bases from V and 10 bases from J, with 15 bases in between. The germline CDR1 and CDR2 sequences are MNHEY and SMNVEV (reference sequence).

The chain joins TRBV9 to TRBJ2-1, with 12 positions matching TRBD2. The CDR3 is made up of 17 amino acids. CDR1 and CDR2 (germline): SGDLS, YYNGEE. V lost 3 bases, J lost 4 bases, and 8 bases stayed unmatched. The CDR3 sequence is CASSAPGTSGGYNEQFF. In DNA, the CDR3 is TGTGCCAGCAGCGCCCCTGGAACTAGCGGGGGGTACAATGAGCAGTTCTTC.

The J gene is TRBJ2-7, the V gene TRBV7-2, with 7 bases fitting TRBD2. Trimming cost V 5 bases and J 4 bases; bases outside gene matches: 5. Per germline, CDR1 SGHTA and CDR2 FQGNSA. This CDR3 spans 13 amino acids. DNA of the CDR3: TGTGCCAGCAGCCGGGACTACCGATACGAGCAGTACTTC. This gives the protein CASSRDYRYEQYF.

As regards this clone: The conserved phenylalanine or tryptophan is not found at the CDR3 terminus, so this likely reflects a read error. The DNA is omitted, as the CDR3 cannot be located on it reliably, and the CDR3 follows TCRdb's listing. This sequence joins TRBV5-6 and TRBJ1-1. CDR1 and CDR2 from the germline V gene are SGHDT and YYEEEE. Inclusive of both ends, the CDR3 amounts to 8 amino acids. The CDR3 sequence is CASSMRAD.

V gene TRBV24-1 combines with J gene TRBJ2-1; 8 positions agree with TRBD2. CDR1 is KGHDR, CDR2 SFDVKD, per germline. With V trimmed by 4 bases and J by 4 bases, 5 bases remained unmatched. There are 15 residues in the CDR3. CDR3 DNA sequence: TGTGCCACCAGTGAGTTAGCGGGGACTTACAATGAGCAGTTCTTC. Translation: CATSELAGTYNEQFF.

This clone was seen only once. The rearrangement joins TRBV28 to TRBJ1-2; D remains unclear. From germline, CDR1 is MDHEN and CDR2 SYDVKM. V was trimmed by 3 bases and J by 3 bases, leaving 14 bases between them. CDR3 length equals 15 residues. CDR3 sequence reads: CASSLTTLAYYGYTF. The CDR3 DNA follows: TGTGCCAGCAGTTTGACGACTCTTGCCTACTATGGCTACACCTTC.

The chain carries TRBV5-5 and TRBJ1-1, with TRBD1 identical over 9 bases. With 3 bases clipped from V and 4 bases from J, the junction kept 7 bases outside the gene matches. The CDR3 extends over 15 amino acids. The V gene's germline CDR1 is SGHKS and CDR2 YYEKEE (reference sequence). CDR3 protein: CASSSGTGMGTEAFF. The DNA of the CDR3 is TGTGCCAGCAGCTCTGGGACAGGGATGGGCACTGAAGCTTTCTTT.

The chain has TRBV7-9 and TRBJ1-1; TRBD1 is a possible D gene (6 bases). The CDR3 totals 18 residues. V lost 5 bases to trimming and J lost 10 bases, with 32 bases between them. Germline loops: CDR1 SEHNR, CDR2 FQNEAQ (reference sequence). The CDR3: CASSSWGRGLTGGGGAFF. In DNA form, the CDR3 reads TGTGCCAGCAGCAGTTGGGGCAGGGGCCTCACCGGTGGCGGCGGAGCTTTCTTT.

This chain joins TRBV3-1 (or the pseudogene TRBV3-2) and TRBJ2-7; the D is unclear. The CDR3 runs 13 residues. V lost 4 bases, J lost 5 bases, and 12 bases lay in between. Germline V gene sequence: CDR1 LGHDT, CDR2 YNNKEL (reference sequence). For the CDR3, the DNA is TGTGCCAGCAGCCCTGATCTTGAGGACGAGCAGTACTTC. This sequence encodes CASSPDLEDEQYF.

This chain joins TRBV5-1 and TRBJ1-1; tentative D call: TRBD1 (5 bases). The CDR3 extends over 13 amino acids. Trimming cost V 4 bases and J 7 bases, with 14 bases left between them. Germline V gene lookup returns CDR1 SGHRS and CDR2 YFSETQ. The CDR3 DNA reads TGCGCCAGCAGCCCAAGAACGGGACTTGAAGCTTTCTTT. This encodes CASSPRTGLEAFF.